This T cell receptor (beta chain) was captured by sequencing in a study of blood T cell repertoires in COVID-19. Study overall: Samples taken during acute and convalescent COVID-19 were collected in the United States, Italy and Spain. The analysed material was cDNA or gDNA that came from T cells, B-cell-depleted T cells, or PBMCs.

In the original processing: It was from reference gene primer amplification that nucleated cell counts were estimated. Sequenced by immunoSEQ multiplex PCR; TCRdb stores in-frame clones only, minus some. The V and J calls and clone size come from that table; D and trimming were worked out from the DNA. This sample carries about 150,000 clones, approximately 86% of them seen once, and the ten largest clones take 2% to 3%. The CDR3 runs to 17 residues. The germline CDR1 and CDR2 sequences are SGHVS and FNYEAQ. V shed 5 bases and J 0 bases; nucleotides not matched to a gene: 5. This receptor was identified in a woman between 65 and 79 years old with acute or convalescent COVID-19. The V call is TRBV7-6, the J call TRBJ2-6, with TRBD1 identical over 9 bases. Sequencing was performed on peripheral blood. The CDR3 region has the DNA TGTGCCAGCAGCCAAACAGGGGGCGTCTCTGGGGCCAACGTCCTGACTTTC. It translates to CASSQTGGVSGANVLTF.